Below are 9 T cell receptor beta chains sequenced from a single sample in a study of T cell responses to AZD1222 COVID-19 vaccine. Assay: immunoSEQ multiplex PCR; the TCRdb copy retains only in-frame clones and omits some. The table lists 90,000 to 120,000 clones, around nine tenths of them singletons. The specimen comprised peripheral blood, sampled on day 0 of AZD1222 vaccination. All receptors come from an adult in good health.

A single count supports this clone. V and J are TRBV18 and TRBJ1-1; perhaps TRBD1 as D (5 bases). The germline CDR1 and CDR2 sequences are KGHSH and LQKENI. This CDR3 contains 16 residues. The V end lost 4 bases, the J end lost 2 bases, and 17 bases lay between the germline ends. CDR3 region: CASSQELGARNTEAFF. The CDR3 DNA reads TGTGCCAGCTCACAGGAGTTAGGGGCCCGAAACACTGAAGCTTTCTTT.

The rearrangement links TRBV10-2 to TRBJ2-2, with D tentatively TRBD1 or TRBD2 (5 bases each). This CDR3 is built from 14 residues. The ends were cut back, 7 bases at V and 0 bases at J, with 9 bases in the middle. Germline V lookup: CDR1 WSHSY, CDR2 SAAADI. CDR3 DNA: TGCGCCAGCACTAGGGACCCGAACACCGGGGAGCTGTTTTTT. Translation: CASTRDPNTGELFF.

The chain recombines TRBV2 with TRBJ1-1, with a possible D match to TRBD1 (6 bases). Germline-derived CDR1 and CDR2 are SNHLY and FYNNEI. The CDR3 length is 13 residues. The ends were cut back, 6 bases at V and 1 base at J, with 9 bases in the middle. CDR3 residues: CASRAGENTEAFF. In DNA form, the CDR3 reads TGTGCCAGCAGAGCAGGGGAGAACACTGAAGCTTTCTTT.

This clone appeared a single time. The J gene is TRBJ1-1, the V gene TRBV18; no definite D call. V lost 5 bases to trimming and J lost 3 bases, with 13 bases between them. The CDR3 loop spans 14 amino acids. Germline loops: CDR1 KGHSH, CDR2 LQKENI. The CDR3 reads CASSVGIADTEAFF. CDR3 sequence (DNA): TGTGCCAGCTCAGTAGGGATAGCGGACACTGAAGCTTTCTTT. The variable domain in full, completed from reference TRBV18 and TRBJ1-1, reads NAGVMQNPRHLVRRRGQEARLRCSPMKGHSHVYWYRQLPEEGLKFMVYLQKENIIDESGMPKERFSAEFPKEGPSILRIQQVVRGDSAAYFCASSVGIADTEAFFGQGTRLTVV.

This clone turned up a few times. V and J are TRBV6-5 and TRBJ2-3; 9 bases fit TRBD2. The ends lost 6 bases at V and 3 bases at J; junction bases unmatched: 4. The CDR3 has 14 residues. CDR1 MNHEY and CDR2 SVGAGI come from the germline V gene. As DNA, the CDR3 is TGTGCCAGCAGCCGTAGCGGGGGAACAGATACGCAGTATTTT. It yields the protein CASSRSGGTDTQYF.

The chain is built from TRBV3-1 (or the pseudogene TRBV3-2) and TRBJ2-3; no reliable D call. The CDR3 sequence is 13 residues long. Germline values: CDR1 LGHDT, CDR2 YNNKEL (reference sequence). Trimming stripped 3 bases from V and 2 bases from J, with 6 bases between. CDR3 nucleotides: TGTGCCAGCAGCCAGTTAAACACAGATACGCAGTATTTT. This translates into CASSQLNTDTQYF.

This clone appeared a few times. This chain connects TRBV30 to TRBJ2-2; D unclear. Trimming left V 2 bases short and J 2 bases short, with 3 bases between. The germline V gene has CDR1 GTSNPN and CDR2 SVGIG (reference sequence). This CDR3 contains 12 residues. CDR3 DNA: TGTGCCTGGAGTAGTAACACCGGGGAGCTGTTTTTT. Translation: CAWSSNTGELFF.

The chain joins TRBV9 to TRBJ1-2; TRBD1 aligns across 8 bases. Germline V gene lookup returns CDR1 SGDLS and CDR2 YYNGEE. This CDR3 spans 15 amino acids. V lost 4 bases to trimming and J lost 3 bases; unmatched junction nucleotides: 8. The CDR3 sequence is CASSPQDRAYYGYTF. The CDR3 DNA sequence: TGTGCCAGCAGCCCCCAGGACAGGGCGTACTATGGCTACACCTTC. The full variable domain, completed using reference TRBV9 and TRBJ1-2, is DSGVTQTPKHLITATGQRVTLRCSPRSGDLSVYWYQQSLDQGLQFLIQYYNGEERAKGNILERFSAQQFPDLHSELNLSSLELGDSALYFCASSPQDRAYYGYTFGSGTRLTVV.

This clone was counted a single time. The chain combines TRBV4-3 with TRBJ2-7, with 7 bases lining up with TRBD2. With 0 bases clipped from V and 3 bases from J, the junction kept 5 bases outside the gene matches. CDR3 length: 15 residues. Germline values: CDR1 LGHNA, CDR2 YSLEER. CDR3 protein: CASSQDRSSGYEQYF. CDR3 in DNA: TGCGCCAGCAGCCAAGATCGGTCTAGCGGCTACGAGCAGTACTTC.